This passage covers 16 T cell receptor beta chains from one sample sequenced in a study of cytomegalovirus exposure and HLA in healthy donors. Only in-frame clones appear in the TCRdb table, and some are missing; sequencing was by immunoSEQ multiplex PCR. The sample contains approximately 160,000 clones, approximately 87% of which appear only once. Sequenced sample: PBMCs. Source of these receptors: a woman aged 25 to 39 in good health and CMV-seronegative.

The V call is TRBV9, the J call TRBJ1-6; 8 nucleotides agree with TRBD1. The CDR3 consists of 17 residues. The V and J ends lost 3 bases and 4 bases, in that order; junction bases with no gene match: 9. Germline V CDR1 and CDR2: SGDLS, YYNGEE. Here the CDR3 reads CASSAASGTGYNSPLHF. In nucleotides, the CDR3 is TGTGCCAGCAGCGCAGCGTCGGGGACAGGTTATAATTCACCCCTCCACTTT.

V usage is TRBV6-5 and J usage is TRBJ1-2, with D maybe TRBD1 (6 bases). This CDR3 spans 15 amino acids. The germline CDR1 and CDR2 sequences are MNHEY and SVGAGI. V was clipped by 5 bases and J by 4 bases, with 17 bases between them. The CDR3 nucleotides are TGTGCCAGCAGTAGAGACAGGAGGGGGATCTATGGCTACACCTTC. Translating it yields CASSRDRRGIYGYTF.

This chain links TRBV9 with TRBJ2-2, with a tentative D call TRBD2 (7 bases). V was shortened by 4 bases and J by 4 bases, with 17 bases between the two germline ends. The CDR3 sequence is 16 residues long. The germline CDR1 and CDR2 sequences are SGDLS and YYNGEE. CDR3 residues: CASSPSGGRGTGELFF. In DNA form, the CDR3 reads TGTGCCAGCAGCCCATCGGGGGGCAGAGGCACCGGGGAGCTGTTTTTT.

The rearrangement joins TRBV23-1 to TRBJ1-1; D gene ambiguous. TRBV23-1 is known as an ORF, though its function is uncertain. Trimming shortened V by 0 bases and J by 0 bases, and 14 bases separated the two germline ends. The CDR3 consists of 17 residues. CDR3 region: CASSQSELSGMNTEAFF. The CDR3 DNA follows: TGCGCCAGCAGTCAATCGGAACTGTCTGGAATGAACACTGAAGCTTTCTTT.

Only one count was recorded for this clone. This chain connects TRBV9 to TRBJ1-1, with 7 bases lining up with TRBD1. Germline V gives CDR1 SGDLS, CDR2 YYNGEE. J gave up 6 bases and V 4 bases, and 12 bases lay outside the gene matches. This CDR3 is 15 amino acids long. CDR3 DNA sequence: TGTGCCAGCAGCCCAGGGGTAGGGGGCGGCGCTGAAGCTTTCTTT. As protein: CASSPGVGGGAEAFF. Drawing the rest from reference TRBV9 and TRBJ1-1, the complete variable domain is DSGVTQTPKHLITATGQRVTLRCSPRSGDLSVYWYQQSLDQGLQFLIQYYNGEERAKGNILERFSAQQFPDLHSELNLSSLELGDSALYFCASSPGVGGGAEAFFGQGTRLTVV.

CDR3 nucleotide sequence: TGTGCCAGCAGTTTATGGGGGGGGTACTTC. As protein: CASSLWGGYF. This chain connects TRBV28 to TRBJ2-7; maybe TRBD2 (6 bases). Per germline, CDR1 MDHEN and CDR2 SYDVKM. The CDR3 contains 10 residues. Trimming stripped 0 bases from V and 12 bases from J, with 6 bases between.

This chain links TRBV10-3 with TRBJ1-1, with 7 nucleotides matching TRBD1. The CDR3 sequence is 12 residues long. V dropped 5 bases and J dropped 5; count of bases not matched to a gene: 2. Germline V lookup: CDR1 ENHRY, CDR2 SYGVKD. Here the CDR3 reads CAISQGGTEAFF. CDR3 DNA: TGTGCCATCAGTCAGGGGGGTACTGAAGCTTTCTTT.

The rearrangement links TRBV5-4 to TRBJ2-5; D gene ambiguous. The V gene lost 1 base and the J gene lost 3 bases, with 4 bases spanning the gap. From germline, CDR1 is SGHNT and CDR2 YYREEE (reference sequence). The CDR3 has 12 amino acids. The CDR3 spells CASSLPKETQYF. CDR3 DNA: TGTGCCAGCAGCTTGCCCAAAGAGACCCAGTACTTC.

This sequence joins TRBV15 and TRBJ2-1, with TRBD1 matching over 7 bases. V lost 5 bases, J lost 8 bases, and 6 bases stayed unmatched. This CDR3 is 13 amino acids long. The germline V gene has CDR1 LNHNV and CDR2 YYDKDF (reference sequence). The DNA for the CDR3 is TGTGCCACCAGCGGCCGAGGGGGCGATGAGCAGTTCTTC. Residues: CATSGRGGDEQFF.

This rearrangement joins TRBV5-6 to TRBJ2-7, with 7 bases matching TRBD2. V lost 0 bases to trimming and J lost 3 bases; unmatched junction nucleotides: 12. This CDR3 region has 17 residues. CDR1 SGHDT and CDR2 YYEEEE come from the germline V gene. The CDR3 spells CASSLGETRRGNYEQYF. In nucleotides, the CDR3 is TGTGCCAGCAGCTTGGGTGAAACCAGGCGGGGGAACTACGAGCAGTACTTC.

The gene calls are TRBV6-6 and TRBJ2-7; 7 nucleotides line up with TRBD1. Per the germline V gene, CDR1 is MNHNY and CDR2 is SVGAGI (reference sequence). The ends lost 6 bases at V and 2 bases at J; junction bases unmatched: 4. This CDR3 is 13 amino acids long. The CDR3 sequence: CASRSGTAYEQYF. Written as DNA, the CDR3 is TGTGCCAGCAGATCCGGGACAGCCTACGAGCAGTACTTC.

The CDR3 region has the DNA TGTGCCAGCAGTTTGGAGAGGGTAAGGGTCCAGGCGCGGGGGACGAACACCGGGGAGCTGTTTTTT. This codes for CASSLERVRVQARGTNTGELFF. The chain uses TRBV27 and TRBJ2-2; 7 nucleotides agree with TRBD2. The CDR3 loop spans 22 amino acids. Per the germline V gene, CDR1 is MNHEY and CDR2 is SMNVEV (reference sequence). V was pared by 3 bases and J by 0 bases, with 22 bases of the junction left unmatched.

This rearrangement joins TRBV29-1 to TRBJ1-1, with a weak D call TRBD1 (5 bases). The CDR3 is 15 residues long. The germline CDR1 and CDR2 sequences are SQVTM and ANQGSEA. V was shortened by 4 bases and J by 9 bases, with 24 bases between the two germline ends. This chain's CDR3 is CSVVQGVTGEGQAFF. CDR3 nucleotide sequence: TGCAGCGTTGTTCAGGGTGTGACTGGGGAAGGACAAGCTTTCTTT.

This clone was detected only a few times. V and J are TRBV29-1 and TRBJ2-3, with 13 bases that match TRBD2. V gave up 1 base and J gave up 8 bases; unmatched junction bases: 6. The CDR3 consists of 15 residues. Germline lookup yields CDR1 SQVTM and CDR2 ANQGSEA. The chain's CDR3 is CSVEGTSGGRGTQYF. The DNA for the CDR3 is TGCAGCGTTGAAGGGACTAGCGGGGGTCGAGGTACGCAGTATTTT.

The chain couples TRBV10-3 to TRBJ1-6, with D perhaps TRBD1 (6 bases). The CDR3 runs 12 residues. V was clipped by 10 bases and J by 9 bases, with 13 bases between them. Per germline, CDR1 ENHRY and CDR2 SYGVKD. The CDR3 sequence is CATAGVTSPLHF. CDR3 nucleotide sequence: TGTGCCACCGCAGGGGTTACTTCACCCCTCCACTTT.

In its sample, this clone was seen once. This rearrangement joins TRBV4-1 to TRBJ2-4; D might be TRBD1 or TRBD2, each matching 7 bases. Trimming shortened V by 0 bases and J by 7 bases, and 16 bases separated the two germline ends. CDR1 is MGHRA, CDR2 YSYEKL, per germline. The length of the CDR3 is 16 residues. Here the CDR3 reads CASSQDRAGGGNIQYF. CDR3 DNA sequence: TGCGCCAGCAGCCAAGATAGGGCAGGGGGGGGGAACATTCAGTACTTC.